The clone carrying this TCR beta chain was seen a few times. Its antigen is not known. The entry originates in a study of T-cell memory formation after mild COVID-19. Whole-study results and caveats: Shrinking CD4+ clones resided mostly in CM and EM, and CD8+ ones in EMRA. Clones that contracted from day 15 to 85 were balanced CD4/CD8, while later expanders leaned CD4+.

Researchers used 5'RACE with constant-segment primers to make TCR alpha and TCR beta cDNA libraries that carry sample barcodes and UMIs. One entry per CDR3 protein results from TCRdb running MiXCR on the 5' RACE reads. This table has nearly 350,000 distinct CDR3 sequences, around 13% appearing once. Germline CDR1 and CDR2: SGHTA and FQGNSA. V was clipped by 1 base and J by 10 bases, with 14 bases between them. This CDR3 has 15 residues. Sequencing was performed on PBMCs or a T cell subset sorted from them (not recorded which). This receptor was obtained from a man younger than 35 who had mild COVID-19 (a few samples of this study predate the infection). Cell type and time point are not known. The chain uses TRBV7-2 and TRBJ1-6; possible D gene TRBD1, 5 bases. The DNA of the CDR3 is TGTGCCAGCAGCTTAGTCGGCGGGGGGAACTCACCCCTCCACTTT. Amino acids: CASSLVGGGNSPLHF.